This is a list of T cell receptor beta chains from one sample in a study of shared clonotypes between healthy human individuals. Sequencing was performed with immunoSEQ multiplex PCR; in TCRdb, only in-frame clones are kept and a portion is missing. The sample includes 2 million to 2.5 million clones, around 95% of them seen just once. Sequencing was carried out using naive CD4+ T cells sorted from blood. The receptors come from a man aged 18 to 35 in good health. The CDR3 runs from the conserved cysteine through the conserved F or W. A D gene is named only where the DNA matches it firmly. Rows may omit the clone size; those that give it use once, few, many or a size class.

-,TRBJ2-7,-,TRBV10-3,CAISDRGSSYEQYF,TGTGCCATCAGTGACAGGGGAAGCTCCTACGAGCAGTACTTC
-,TRBJ2-1,once,TRBV10-3,CAISTPGTPEQFF,TGTGCCATCAGTACACCCGGGACCCCTGAGCAGTTCTTC
-,TRBJ1-3,-,TRBV7-2,CASGALGFDNTIYF,TGTGCCAGCGGGGCCCTTGGATTTGATAACACCATATATTTT
TRBD1,TRBJ1-4,-,TRBV4-1,CASSQTGVNEKLFF,TGCGCCAGCAGCCAAACAGGGGTAAACGAAAAACTGTTTTTT
-,TRBJ2-7,-,TRBV10-3,CAISVGGGTYEQYF,TGTGCCATCAGTGTGGGGGGTGGCACCTACGAGCAGTACTTC
-,TRBJ2-7,-,TRBV6-5,CASSPFTQYHEQYF,TGTGCCAGCAGTCCCTTTACCCAGTACCACGAGCAGTACTTC
TRBD1,TRBJ1-6,-,TRBV6-5,CASSSLTGTDDSPLHF,TGTGCCAGCAGTTCACTAACCGGGACAGATGATTCACCCCTCCACTTT
TRBD2,TRBJ2-1,-,TRBV6-5,CASSQLAPNEQFF,TGTGCCAGCAGTCAACTAGCGCCAAATGAGCAGTTCTTC
-,TRBJ1-3,-,TRBV19,CASTGGGGRGYGNTIYF,TGTGCCAGTACAGGTGGAGGCGGAAGGGGATATGGAAACACCATATATTTT
-,TRBJ2-7,-,TRBV7-2,CASTLPRGTRASEQYF,TGTGCCAGCACTCTCCCGAGAGGGACTCGAGCCTCCGAGCAGTACTTC
TRBD1,TRBJ1-2,-,TRBV18,CASSPQGTAYGYTF,TGTGCCAGCTCACCACAGGGGACAGCCTATGGCTACACCTTC
-,TRBJ2-5,-,TRBV5-1,CASSLQGRPEGQYF,TGCGCCAGCAGCTTACAGGGTAGGCCTGAGGGCCAGTACTTC
TRBD1,TRBJ2-1,-,TRBV6-1,CASSEATGDRGLNEQFF,TGTGCCAGCAGTGAAGCGACGGGCGACAGGGGCCTCAATGAGCAGTTCTTC
-,TRBJ2-2,-,TRBV2,CASQNLANTGELFF,TGTGCCAGCCAGAATCTAGCGAACACCGGGGAGCTGTTTTTT
-,TRBJ2-3,-,TRBV10-1,CASSVGLSTDTQYF,TGCGCCAGCAGTGTAGGCCTGAGCACAGATACGCAGTATTTT
-,TRBJ1-1,-,TRBV9,CASSVWWGEAFF,TGTGCCAGCAGCGTCTGGTGGGGTGAAGCTTTCTTT
-,TRBJ1-5,-,TRBV5-1,CASSPDSGNQPQHF,TGCGCCAGCAGCCCGGACAGTGGAAATCAGCCCCAGCATTTT
-,TRBJ2-1,-,TRBV5-1,CASRETYNEQFF,TGCGCCAGCAGGGAGACTTACAATGAGCAGTTCTTC
-,TRBJ1-2,-,TRBV18,CASSPGVGSGFRDYGYTF,TGTGCCAGCTCACCGGGGGTCGGGTCTGGCTTCCGTGACTATGGCTACACCTTC
TRBD2,TRBJ2-1,once,TRBV10-3,CAISRVAGAHNEQFF,TGTGCCATCAGTCGGGTAGCGGGGGCCCACAATGAGCAGTTCTTC
TRBD2,TRBJ2-5,-,TRBV10-3,CAISGLAGGSDGTQYF,TGTGCCATCAGTGGACTAGCGGGGGGCTCAGATGGGACCCAGTACTTC
TRBD2,TRBJ2-5,-,TRBV18,CASSPPGLAGGETQYF,TGTGCCAGCTCACCTCCTGGACTAGCGGGAGGTGAGACCCAGTACTTC
-,TRBJ1-1,-,TRBV5-1,CASSLAQRNTEAFF,TGCGCCAGCAGCTTGGCCCAGAGGAACACTGAAGCTTTCTTT
TRBD2,TRBJ2-1,-,TRBV2,CASSPTSGVGNEQFF,TGTGCCAGCAGCCCAACTAGCGGGGTGGGCAATGAGCAGTTCTTC
-,TRBJ2-5,once,TRBV7-3,CASSTLPGETQYF,TGTGCCAGCAGCACTCTACCCGGGGAGACCCAGTACTTC
TRBD1,TRBJ1-5,-,TRBV9,CASSVGQGDQPQHF,TGTGCCAGCAGCGTAGGCCAGGGGGATCAGCCCCAGCATTTT
TRBD2,TRBJ2-3,-,TRBV10-1,CASKRLTSGSVNTQYF,TGCGCCAGCAAGAGGTTGACTAGCGGGAGTGTAAATACGCAGTATTTT
TRBD1,TRBJ1-6,-,TRBV5-1,CASREGLGGEVYNSPLHF,TGCGCCAGCAGGGAAGGTCTAGGGGGCGAAGTATATAATTCACCCCTCCACTTT
TRBD2,TRBJ2-5,-,TRBV7-8,CASSFTSGGIQETQYF,TGTGCCAGCAGCTTTACTAGCGGGGGGATCCAAGAGACCCAGTACTTC
-,TRBJ1-1,-,TRBV7-2,CASSLANRNTEAFF,TGTGCCAGCAGCTTAGCGAACAGGAACACTGAAGCTTTCTTT
-,TRBJ2-2,-,TRBV10-3,CAISESSSIGELFF,TGTGCCATCAGTGAGTCGAGTAGTATCGGGGAGCTGTTTTTT
-,TRBJ1-1,-,TRBV9,CASSVGERINTEAFF,TGTGCCAGCAGCGTAGGGGAAAGGATTAACACTGAAGCTTTCTTT
-,TRBJ1-2,few,TRBV28,CASSLGNYGYTF,TGTGCCAGCAGTTTAGGGAACTATGGCTACACCTTC
-,TRBJ2-7,-,TRBV6-1,CASISAYPLQNHF,TGTGCCAGCATTAGTGCATACCCGCTACAAAATCACTTC
-,TRBJ2-4,-,TRBV29-1,CSVAGLAKNIQYF,TGCAGCGTCGCAGGATTAGCCAAAAACATTCAGTACTTC
TRBD2,TRBJ2-4,-,TRBV4-2,CASSQAGTSGGVAKNIQYF,TGTGCCAGCAGCCAAGCGGGGACTAGCGGGGGAGTAGCCAAAAACATTCAGTACTTC
TRBD2,TRBJ2-5,-,TRBV14,CASSLAGVGETQYF,TGTGCCAGCAGCCTAGCGGGAGTTGGGGAGACCCAGTACTTC
TRBD1,TRBJ1-1,-,TRBV5-3,CARSLDRGLGGTEAFF,TGTGCCAGAAGCTTGGACAGGGGACTCGGGGGAACTGAAGCTTTCTTT
TRBD2,TRBJ2-2,-,TRBV10-3,CATGTSGGMFGELFF,TGTGCCACCGGGACTAGCGGGGGGATGTTCGGGGAGCTGTTTTTT
TRBD2,TRBJ2-3,once,TRBV5-4,CASSPGGPFTNTDTQYF,TGTGCCAGCAGCCCGGGGGGTCCATTTACTAACACAGATACGCAGTATTTT
TRBD1,TRBJ2-7,-,TRBV7-9,CASSLPPGQGAWEQYF,TGTGCCAGCAGCTTACCCCCGGGACAGGGGGCTTGGGAGCAGTACTTC
TRBD1,TRBJ2-7,-,TRBV30,CAWGQGSYEQYF,TGTGCCTGGGGACAGGGGTCCTACGAGCAGTACTTC
-,TRBJ1-6,-,TRBV19,CASSMMDGRSPLHF,TGTGCCAGTAGTATGATGGATGGACGTTCACCCCTCCACTTT
-,TRBJ1-2,-,TRBV7-2,CASSLEDYIHTF,TGTGCCAGCAGCTTAGAAGACTATATCCACACCTTC
-,TRBJ2-7,-,TRBV2,CASSEEAVPSYEQYF,TGTGCCAGCAGTGAAGAAGCTGTTCCATCCTACGAGCAGTACTTC
TRBD1,TRBJ1-6,few,TRBV19,CASSMGSGTGRPLHF,TGTGCCAGTAGTATGGGCTCCGGGACAGGGAGGCCCCTCCACTTT
TRBD1,TRBJ1-5,-,TRBV19,CASRMLWIRDRNQPQHF,TGTGCCAGTAGGATGTTATGGATCCGGGACAGAAATCAGCCCCAGCATTTT
-,TRBJ1-2,-,TRBV5-1,CASSLEPQGLPVGYTF,TGCGCCAGCAGCTTGGAACCACAGGGATTGCCCGTAGGCTACACCTTC
-,TRBJ1-2,once,TRBV19,CASWSGTYGYTF,TGTGCCAGTTGGTCAGGCACCTATGGCTACACCTTC
-,TRBJ2-2,-,TRBV29-1,CSVQGPGELFF,TGCAGCGTCCAGGGTCCCGGGGAGCTGTTTTTT